The present TCR beta chain was sequenced within a study of T cell changes during pregnancy in multiple sclerosis. Using immunoSEQ multiplex PCR, the repertoire was profiled, and TCRdb retains in-frame clones only, with some absent. The top ten clones hold about 5.1% of a sample with 10,000 to 13,000 clones, around 89% of them seen once. This CDR3 comprises 15 residues. V was clipped by 4 bases and J by 12 bases, with 24 bases between them. Germline CDR1 and CDR2: PRHDT and FYEKMQ (reference sequence). The sequencing here drew on CD8+ T cells from peripheral blood mononuclear cells, taken in the first trimester of pregnancy. J is TRBJ1-2 and V is TRBV13, with D maybe TRBD1 (6 bases). The clonotype originates from a female donor in good health, enrolled as a control in a pregnancy study. The CDR3 bases are TGTGCCAGCAGCTACTTTTCTTCGGGACACCTTAACGACACCTTC. Its protein is CASSYFSSGHLNDTF.